This T cell receptor beta chain was recovered during a study of neoadjuvant anti-PD-1 for oral cavity cancer. General study points: PBMC Gini-index clonality exceeded responders' in non-responders post-nivolumab.

Assay: immunoSEQ multiplex PCR; the TCRdb copy retains only in-frame clones and omits some. The repertoire holds about 16,000 clones, with 60% to 70% as singletons. To note about this clone: Antigen specificity is unknown.

Germline V gene data show CDR1 as SGHTA and CDR2 as FQGTGA. V was pared by 2 bases and J by 2 bases, with 2 bases of the junction left unmatched. There are 15 residues in the CDR3. Material: PBMCs, obtained before nivolumab (anti-PD-1) treatment. The chain links TRBV7-3 to TRBJ2-1, with 8 positions matching TRBD2. This clonotype originated in a person aged 40 to 85 with oral cavity squamous cell carcinoma. CDR3 nucleotide sequence: TGTGCCAGCAGCTTAGCGGGAGGAACCTACAATGAGCAGTTCTTC. Protein sequence: CASSLAGGTYNEQFF.